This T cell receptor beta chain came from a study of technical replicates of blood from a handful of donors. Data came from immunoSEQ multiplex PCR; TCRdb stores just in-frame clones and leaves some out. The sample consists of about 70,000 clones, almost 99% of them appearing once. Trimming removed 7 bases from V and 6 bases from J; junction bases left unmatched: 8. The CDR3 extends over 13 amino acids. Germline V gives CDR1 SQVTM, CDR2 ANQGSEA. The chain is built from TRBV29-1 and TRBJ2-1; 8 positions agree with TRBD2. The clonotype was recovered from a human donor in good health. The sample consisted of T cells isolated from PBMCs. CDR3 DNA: TGCAGCGCGGAGCGGGAGTCTGGCAATGAGCAGTTCTTC. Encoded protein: CSAERESGNEQFF.